This is a list of T cell receptor beta chains from one sample in a study of cytotoxic CD8 clonotypes in ibrutinib-treated CLL. The table came from immunoSEQ multiplex PCR; TCRdb's copy has only in-frame clones and leaves some out. The table lists some 120,000 clones, approximately 58% of them singletons. The starting material was PBMCs, obtained after 24 months of ibrutinib treatment. The origin of the receptors is a human donor with chronic lymphocytic leukemia. Each CDR3 is given with its conserved first and last residue. The D gene is left open where the match is weak. Rows may omit the clone size; those that give it use once, few, many or a size class.

>.|TRBV19|.|TRBJ2-5
CASKKPQGDQYF
TGTGCCAGTAAGAAACCCCAGGGTGACCAGTACTTC
>.|TRBV2|.|TRBJ2-2
CASSLHGGRTGELFF
TGTGCCAGCAGCTTACATGGGGGGCGCACCGGGGAGCTGTTTTTT
>.|TRBV18|.|TRBJ2-7
CASSPGNSYEQYF
TGTGCCAGCTCACCGGGTAACTCCTACGAGCAGTACTTC
>few|TRBV5-1|TRBD1|TRBJ1-1
CASSGLGQGMNTEAFF
TGCGCCAGCAGCGGGCTAGGACAGGGGATGAACACTGAAGCTTTCTTT
>few|TRBV19|.|TRBJ1-5
CASSSSTASNQPQHF
TGTGCCAGTAGTAGTAGCACAGCCAGCAATCAGCCCCAGCATTTT
>.|TRBV4-1|.|TRBJ2-5
CASSPGPRQQETQYF
TGCGCCAGCAGCCCAGGACCCAGGCAGCAAGAGACCCAGTACTTC
>.|TRBV5-1|TRBD1|TRBJ1-1
CASSLEGARTEAFF
TGCGCCAGCAGCTTGGAGGGGGCGCGCACTGAAGCTTTCTTT
>.|TRBV5-4|.|TRBJ1-5
CASSLSGFNQPQHF
TGTGCCAGCAGCTTGTCCGGATTCAATCAGCCCCAGCATTTT
>.|TRBV7-3|TRBD1|TRBJ1-2
CASSLKGGAGYGYTF
TGTGCCAGCAGCTTAAAAGGGGGCGCGGGCTATGGCTACACCTTC
>.|TRBV7-2|TRBD1|TRBJ2-7
CASSFTGGASYEQYF
TGTGCCAGCAGCTTCACAGGGGGCGCGTCCTACGAGCAGTACTTC
>.|TRBV18|.|TRBJ1-5
CASSREGGSNQPQHF
TGTGCCAGCTCACGGGAAGGCGGGAGCAATCAGCCCCAGCATTTT
>many|TRBV18|.|TRBJ2-2
CASSTRRAGELFF
TGTGCCAGCTCAACACGCCGGGCCGGGGAGCTGTTTTTT
>.|TRBV4-3|.|TRBJ2-3
CASSQGRGAPDTQYF
TGCGCCAGCAGCCAGGGGAGGGGGGCCCCAGATACGCAGTATTTT
>few|TRBV5-1|TRBD1|TRBJ2-5
CASTEQGARGETQYF
TGCGCCAGCACCGAACAGGGGGCGCGAGGAGAGACCCAGTACTTC
>once|TRBV6-6|.|TRBJ1-2
CASSYSNRPRDGYTF
TGTGCCAGCAGTTACTCGAATCGGCCCAGGGATGGCTACACCTTC
>.|TRBV5-4|.|TRBJ2-7
CASSPGAAGGSYEQYF
TGTGCCAGCAGCCCGGGGGCGGCAGGGGGTTCCTACGAGCAGTACTTC
>.|TRBV6-6|.|TRBJ2-2
CASSYPMGTGELFF
TGTGCCAGCAGTTACCCAATGGGCACCGGGGAGCTGTTTTTT
>.|TRBV9|TRBD1|TRBJ1-1
CASSVGGGEAFF
TGTGCCAGCAGCGTAGGAGGGGGCGAGGCTTTCTTT
>.|TRBV30|.|TRBJ2-1
CAWRRNNEQFF
TGTGCCTGGAGGCGGAACAATGAGCAGTTCTTC
>.|TRBV6-1|TRBD1|TRBJ1-5
CAIRTGENLRQPQHF
TGTGCCATTCGGACAGGGGAGAATTTGCGTCAGCCCCAGCATTTT